This T cell receptor beta chain was obtained from a study of human CD8 memory T cell subsets. Findings of the study overall: Chao1 estimates hinted that stem-like memory T cells outstripped precursor exhausted T cells in diversity. Stem-like memory T cell repertoires overlapped minimally with precursor exhausted T cell repertoires.

In the case of this clonotype: Its antigen remains unknown.

Libraries targeted TCR beta using 5' RACE with UMIs. Reprocessing the 5' RACE reads, TCRdb reports a single entry for every CDR3 protein and omits DNA. There are under 20,000 distinct CDR3 sequences in the sample, with less than 6% held by the top ten. This CDR3 comprises 13 residues. Germline V CDR1 and CDR2: LNHDA, SQIVND (reference sequence). Duplicate vials of about 150,000 sorted CD8+ T cells per subset supplied the RNA. The chain recombines TRBV19 with TRBJ1-2; no DNA is available, so the TRBD1 call from TCRdb remains unchecked. The receptor comes from a human donor in good health. Material for sequencing was CD8+ T cells from PBMCs. CDR3 sequence reads: CASSPGPSYGYTF.